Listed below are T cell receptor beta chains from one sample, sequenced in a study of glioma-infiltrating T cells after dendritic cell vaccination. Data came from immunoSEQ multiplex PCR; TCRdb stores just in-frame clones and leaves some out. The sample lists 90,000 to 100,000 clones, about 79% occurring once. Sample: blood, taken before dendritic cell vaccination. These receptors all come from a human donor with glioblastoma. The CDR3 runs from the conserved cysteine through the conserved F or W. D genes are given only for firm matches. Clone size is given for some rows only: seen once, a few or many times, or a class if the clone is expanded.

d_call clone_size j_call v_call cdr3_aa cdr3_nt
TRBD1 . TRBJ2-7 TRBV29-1 CSGQGAYGYEQYF TGCAGCGGACAGGGGGCTTATGGATACGAGCAGTACTTC
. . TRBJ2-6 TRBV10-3 CAISATGTGANVLTF TGTGCCATCAGCGCCACAGGGACTGGGGCCAACGTCCTGACTTTC
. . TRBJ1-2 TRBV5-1 CASSRGGQQGYTF TGCGCCAGCAGCCGGGGAGGGCAGCAAGGCTACACCTTC
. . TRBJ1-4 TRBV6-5 CASSYDSGVVLEKLFF TGTGCCAGCAGTTACGATTCAGGGGTTGTATTAGAAAAACTGTTTTTT
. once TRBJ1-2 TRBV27 CASSWGRNYGYTF TGTGCCAGCAGTTGGGGGAGGAACTATGGCTACACCTTC
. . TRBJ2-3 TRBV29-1 CSVEDPGKGTDTQYF TGCAGCGTTGAAGATCCGGGAAAAGGCACAGATACGCAGTATTTT
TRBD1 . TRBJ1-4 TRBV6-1 CASSGDREVVF TGTGCCAGCAGTGGGGACAGGGAGGTGGTTTTT
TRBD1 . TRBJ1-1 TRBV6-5 CASSYSHTGGTEAFF TGTGCCAGCAGTTACTCCCATACAGGGGGCACTGAAGCTTTCTTT
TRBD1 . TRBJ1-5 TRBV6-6 CAISGTGGNQPQHF TGTGCCATCAGCGGGACAGGGGGGAATCAGCCCCAGCATTTT
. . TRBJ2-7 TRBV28 CASSLLTDILNYEQYF TGTGCCAGCAGTTTACTGACAGACATCTTAAACTACGAGCAGTACTTC
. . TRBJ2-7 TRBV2 CASSVEGGGYEQYF TGTGCCAGCAGTGTCGAGGGAGGAGGTTACGAGCAGTACTTC
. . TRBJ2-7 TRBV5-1 CASSFVAGEQYF TGCGCCAGCAGCTTTGTGGCGGGGGAGCAGTACTTC
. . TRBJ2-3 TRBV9 CASSVDGRSTDTQYF TGTGCCAGCAGCGTAGATGGCAGGAGCACAGATACGCAGTATTTT
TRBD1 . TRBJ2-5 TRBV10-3 CAISEALTGPETQYF TGTGCCATCAGTGAGGCGCTGACAGGGCCGGAGACCCAGTACTTC
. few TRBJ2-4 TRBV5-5 CASSLETPRAKNIQYF TGTGCCAGCAGCCTGGAAACCCCGCGAGCCAAAAACATTCAGTACTTC
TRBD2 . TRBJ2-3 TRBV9 CAGSVLADGTDTQYF TGTGCCGGCAGCGTCCTAGCGGATGGCACAGATACGCAGTATTTT
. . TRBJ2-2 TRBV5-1 CASSDTWTVDTGELFF TGCGCCAGCAGCGATACCTGGACAGTAGATACCGGGGAGCTGTTTTTT
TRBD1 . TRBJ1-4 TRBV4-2 CASSLHRDRNEKLFF TGTGCCAGCAGCTTACACCGGGACAGGAATGAAAAACTGTTTTTT
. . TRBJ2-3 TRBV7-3 CASSRTAPSGARRGPDTQYF TGTGCCAGCAGCCGAACGGCCCCTAGCGGAGCCCGGCGGGGGCCAGATACGCAGTATTTT
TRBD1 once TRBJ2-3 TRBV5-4 CASSLEGAGLTDTQYF TGTGCCAGCAGCTTGGAGGGGGCAGGGCTCACAGATACGCAGTATTTT
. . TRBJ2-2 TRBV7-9 CASSLARQENTGELFF TGTGCCAGCAGCTTAGCACGGCAGGAGAACACCGGGGAGCTGTTTTTT
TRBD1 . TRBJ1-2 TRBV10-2 CASSDLQGASYGYTF TGCGCCAGCAGTGACCTACAGGGGGCGAGCTATGGCTACACCTTC
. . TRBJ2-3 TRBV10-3 CAISRGREDTQYF TGTGCCATCAGTAGGGGGAGGGAAGATACGCAGTATTTT
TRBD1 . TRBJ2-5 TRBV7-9 CASSLTTGGETQYF TGTGCCAGCAGCTTAACCACAGGGGGAGAGACCCAGTACTTC
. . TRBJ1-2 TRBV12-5 CASGLVVAGAPNYGYTF TGTGCTAGTGGTTTGGTAGTGGCAGGGGCCCCTAACTATGGCTACACCTTC
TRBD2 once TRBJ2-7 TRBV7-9 CASSLYSAGAYEQYF TGTGCCAGCAGCTTATATTCAGCGGGGGCGTACGAGCAGTACTTC
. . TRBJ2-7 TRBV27 CASSLTVDKAPYEQYF TGTGCCAGCAGTTTAACTGTAGACAAGGCACCCTACGAGCAGTACTTC
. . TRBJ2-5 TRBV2 CASIREGEGTQYF TGTGCCAGCATCCGTGAGGGGGAGGGGACCCAGTACTTC
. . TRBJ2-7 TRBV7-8 CASSLKIAVSYEQYF TGTGCCAGCAGCTTAAAGATAGCGGTTTCCTACGAGCAGTACTTC
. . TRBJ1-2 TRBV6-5 CASRPGGRYGYTF TGTGCCAGCAGACCCGGGGGGCGGTATGGCTACACCTTC
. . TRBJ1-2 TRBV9 CASSVGAGNYGYTF TGTGCCAGCAGCGTAGGAGCAGGCAACTATGGCTACACCTTC
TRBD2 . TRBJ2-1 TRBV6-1 CASSARTSNEQFF TGTGCCAGCAGTGCTCGGACTAGCAATGAGCAGTTCTTC
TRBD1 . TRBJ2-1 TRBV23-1 CAITSFGQGIRNEQFF TGCGCCATCACCTCCTTCGGACAGGGAATACGGAATGAGCAGTTCTTC
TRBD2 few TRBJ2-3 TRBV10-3 CAISTGLNPTDTQYF TGTGCCATCAGTACGGGACTAAACCCCACAGATACGCAGTATTTT
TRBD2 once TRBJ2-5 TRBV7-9 CASSTTSSGNQETQYF TGTGCCAGCAGCACCACCTCTAGCGGGAACCAAGAGACCCAGTACTTC
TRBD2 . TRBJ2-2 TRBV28 CASSFPGTSGTTGELFF TGTGCCAGCAGTTTCCCCGGGACTAGCGGAACCACCGGGGAGCTGTTTTTT
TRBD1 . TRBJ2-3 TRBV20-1 CSARGTGTQYF TGCAGTGCTAGGGGGACAGGGACGCAGTATTTT
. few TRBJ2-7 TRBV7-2 CASSWGGGSHSYEQYF TGTGCCAGCAGCTGGGGGGGCGGTTCGCACTCCTACGAGCAGTACTTC
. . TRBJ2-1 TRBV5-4 CASSFPTSSYNEQFF TGTGCCAGCAGCTTCCCGACTAGTTCTTACAATGAGCAGTTCTTC
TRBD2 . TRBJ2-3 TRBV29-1 CSVEIERGGPGTQYF TGCAGCGTTGAGATCGAGCGGGGGGGCCCGGGGACGCAGTATTTT
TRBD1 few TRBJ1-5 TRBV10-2 CASSESLRQGDYSNQPQHF TGCGCCAGCAGTGAGTCTCTACGACAGGGGGATTATAGCAATCAGCCCCAGCATTTT
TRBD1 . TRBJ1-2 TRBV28 CASISGQGGYGYTF TGTGCCAGCATCTCAGGACAGGGGGGTTATGGCTACACCTTC
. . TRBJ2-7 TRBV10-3 CAISGSSYEQYF TGTGCCATCAGTGGGAGCTCCTACGAGCAGTACTTC
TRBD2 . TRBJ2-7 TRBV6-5 CASSLSGSRSPVF TGTGCCAGCAGTCTAAGCGGGAGTAGGTCGCCGGTCTTC
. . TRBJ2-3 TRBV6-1 CASSVIGGTDTQYF TGTGCCAGCAGTGTCATAGGGGGCACAGATACGCAGTATTTT
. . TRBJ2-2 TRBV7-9 CASSFVLRAGNTGELFF TGTGCCAGCAGCTTCGTCCTTAGGGCGGGAAACACCGGGGAGCTGTTTTTT